This record covers a single T cell receptor (beta chain). Primers included in the PCR were 60 Vbeta and 13 Jbeta primers. The method was immunoSEQ multiplex PCR; TCRdb's version includes in-frame clones alone and lacks a portion of them. The sample lists about 130,000 clones; roughly 78% were seen once. The CDR3 extends over 14 amino acids. Germline V gene lookup returns CDR1 WNHNN and CDR2 SYGVQD (reference sequence). Trimming removed 3 bases at V and 5 bases at J, with 11 bases between. This sample was included in a study of cytomegalovirus exposure and HLA in healthy donors. The receptor comes from a man in his fifties or sixties in good health and CMV-seropositive. Source material: PBMCs. The chain joins TRBV10-1 to TRBJ2-1; a weak D match, TRBD2 (7 bases). CDR3 region: CASSEGGVDNEQFF. The CDR3 nucleotides are TGCGCCAGCAGTGAAGGGGGGGTCGACAATGAGCAGTTCTTC.